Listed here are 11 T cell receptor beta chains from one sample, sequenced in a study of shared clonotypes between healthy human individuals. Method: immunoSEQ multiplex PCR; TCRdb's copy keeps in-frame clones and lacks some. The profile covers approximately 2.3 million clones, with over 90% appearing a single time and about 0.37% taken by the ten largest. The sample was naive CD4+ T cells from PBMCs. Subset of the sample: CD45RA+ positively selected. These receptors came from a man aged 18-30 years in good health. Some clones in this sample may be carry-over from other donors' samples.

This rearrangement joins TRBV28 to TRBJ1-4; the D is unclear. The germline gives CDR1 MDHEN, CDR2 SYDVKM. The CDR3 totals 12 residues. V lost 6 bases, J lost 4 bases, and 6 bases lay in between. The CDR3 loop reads CASRQNNEKLFF. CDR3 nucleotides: TGTGCCAGCAGACAGAATAATGAAAAACTGTTTTTT.

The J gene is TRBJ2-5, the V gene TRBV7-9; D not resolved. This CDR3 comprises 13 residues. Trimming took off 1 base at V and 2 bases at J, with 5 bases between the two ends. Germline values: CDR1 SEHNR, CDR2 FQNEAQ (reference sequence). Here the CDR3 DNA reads TGTGCCAGCAGCTTAGATTGGCAAGAGACCCAGTACTTC. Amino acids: CASSLDWQETQYF.

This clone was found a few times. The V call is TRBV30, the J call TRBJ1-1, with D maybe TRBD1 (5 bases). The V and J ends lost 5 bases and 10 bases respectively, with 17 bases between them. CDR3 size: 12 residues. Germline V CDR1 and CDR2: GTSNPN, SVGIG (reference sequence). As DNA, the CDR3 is TGTGCCTGGCACGGCAGGGCACACGGAGCTTTCTTT. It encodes CAWHGRAHGAFF.

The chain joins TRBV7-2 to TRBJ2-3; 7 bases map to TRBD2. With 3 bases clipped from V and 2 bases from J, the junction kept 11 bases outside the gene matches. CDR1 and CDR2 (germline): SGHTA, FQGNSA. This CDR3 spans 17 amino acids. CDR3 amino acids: CASSFFRRDYATDTQYF. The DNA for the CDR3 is TGTGCCAGCAGCTTTTTTCGACGGGACTATGCCACAGATACGCAGTATTTT.

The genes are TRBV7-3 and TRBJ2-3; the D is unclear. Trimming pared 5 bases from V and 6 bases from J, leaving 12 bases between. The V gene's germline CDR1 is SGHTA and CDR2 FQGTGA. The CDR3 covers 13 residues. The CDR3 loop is CASSLGRIDTQYF. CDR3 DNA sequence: TGTGCCAGCAGCCTCGGGCGGATCGATACGCAGTATTTT.

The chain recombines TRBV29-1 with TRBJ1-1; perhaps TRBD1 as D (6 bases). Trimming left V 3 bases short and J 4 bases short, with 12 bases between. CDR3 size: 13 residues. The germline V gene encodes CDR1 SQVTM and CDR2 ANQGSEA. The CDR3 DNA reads TGCAGCGTTGACAGGGGAGAAGGCACTGAAGCTTTCTTT. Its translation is CSVDRGEGTEAFF.

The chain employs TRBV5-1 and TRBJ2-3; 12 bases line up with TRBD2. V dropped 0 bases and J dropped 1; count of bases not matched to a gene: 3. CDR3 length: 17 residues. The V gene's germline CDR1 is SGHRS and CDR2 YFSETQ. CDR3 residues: CASSLAWTSGGTDTQYF. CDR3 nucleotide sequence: TGCGCCAGCAGCTTGGCCTGGACTAGCGGGGGCACAGATACGCAGTATTTT. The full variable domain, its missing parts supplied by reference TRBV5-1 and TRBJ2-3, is KAGVTQTPRYLIKTRGQQVTLSCSPISGHRSVSWYQQTPGQGLQFLFEYFSETQRNKGNFPGRFSGRQFSNSRSEMNVSTLELGDSALYLCASSLAWTSGGTDTQYFGPGTRLTVL.

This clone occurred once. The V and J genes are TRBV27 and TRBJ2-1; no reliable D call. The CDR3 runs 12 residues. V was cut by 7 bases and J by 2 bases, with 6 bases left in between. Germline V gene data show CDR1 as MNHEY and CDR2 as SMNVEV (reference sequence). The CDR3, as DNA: TGTGCCAGCACCGACCCCTACAATGAGCAGTTCTTC. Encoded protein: CASTDPYNEQFF.

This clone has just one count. The CDR3 DNA follows: TGTGCCATCAGTGAGGGACTAGCGGAAGATACGCAGTATTTT. This codes for CAISEGLAEDTQYF. The chain joins TRBV10-3 to TRBJ2-3; 10 bases are a match to TRBD2. CDR1 ENHRY and CDR2 SYGVKD come from the germline V gene. The CDR3 consists of 14 residues. V was pared by 2 bases and J by 5 bases, with 1 base of the junction left unmatched.

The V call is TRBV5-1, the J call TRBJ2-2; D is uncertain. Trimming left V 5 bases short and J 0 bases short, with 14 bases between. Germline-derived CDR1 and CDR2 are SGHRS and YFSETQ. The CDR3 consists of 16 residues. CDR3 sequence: CASSPIGKSNTGELFF. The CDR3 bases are TGCGCCAGCAGTCCTATCGGCAAGTCGAACACCGGGGAGCTGTTTTTT.

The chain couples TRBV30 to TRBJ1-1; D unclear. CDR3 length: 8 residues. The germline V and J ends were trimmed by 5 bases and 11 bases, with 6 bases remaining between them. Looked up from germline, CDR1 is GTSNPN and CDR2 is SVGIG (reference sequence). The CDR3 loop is CAWGGAFF. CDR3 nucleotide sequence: TGTGCCTGGGGAGGGGCTTTCTTT.